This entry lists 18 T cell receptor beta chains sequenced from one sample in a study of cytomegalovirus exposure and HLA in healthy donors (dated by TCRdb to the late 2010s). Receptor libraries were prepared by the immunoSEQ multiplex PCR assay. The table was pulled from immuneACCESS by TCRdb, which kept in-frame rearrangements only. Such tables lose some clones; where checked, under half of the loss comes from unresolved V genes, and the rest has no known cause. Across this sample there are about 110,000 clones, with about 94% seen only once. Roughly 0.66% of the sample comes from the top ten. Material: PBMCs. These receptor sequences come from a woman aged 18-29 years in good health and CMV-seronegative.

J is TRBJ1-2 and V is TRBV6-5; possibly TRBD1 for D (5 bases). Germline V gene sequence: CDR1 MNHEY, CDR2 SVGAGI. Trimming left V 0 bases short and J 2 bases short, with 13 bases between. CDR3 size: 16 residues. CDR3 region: CASSYSTVFSNYGYTF. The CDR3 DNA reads TGTGCCAGCAGTTACTCGACAGTTTTTTCCAACTATGGCTACACCTTC.

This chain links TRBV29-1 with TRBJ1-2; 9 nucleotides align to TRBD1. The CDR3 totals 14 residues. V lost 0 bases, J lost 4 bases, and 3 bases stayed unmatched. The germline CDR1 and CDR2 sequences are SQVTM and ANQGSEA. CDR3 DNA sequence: TGCAGCGTTGAAGAAGGGACAGGGTCCTATGGCTACACCTTC. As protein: CSVEEGTGSYGYTF.

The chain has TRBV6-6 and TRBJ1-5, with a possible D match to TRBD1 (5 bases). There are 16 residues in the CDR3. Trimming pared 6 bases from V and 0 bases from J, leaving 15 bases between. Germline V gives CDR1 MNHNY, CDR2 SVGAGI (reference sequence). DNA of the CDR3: TGTGCCAGCAGACCACCCGGGACTTATAGCAATCAGCCCCAGCATTTT. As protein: CASRPPGTYSNQPQHF.

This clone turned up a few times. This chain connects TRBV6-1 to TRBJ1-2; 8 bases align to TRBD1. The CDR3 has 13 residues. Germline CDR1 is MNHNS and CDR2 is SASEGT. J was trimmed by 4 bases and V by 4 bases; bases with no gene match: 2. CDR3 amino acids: CASSGTGTYGYTF. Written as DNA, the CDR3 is TGTGCCAGCAGTGGGACAGGGACCTATGGCTACACCTTC.

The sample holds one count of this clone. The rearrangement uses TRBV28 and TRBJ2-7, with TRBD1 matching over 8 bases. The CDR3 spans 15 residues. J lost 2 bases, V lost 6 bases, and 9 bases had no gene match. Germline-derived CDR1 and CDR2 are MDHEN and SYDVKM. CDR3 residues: CASSVTGTGTYEQYF. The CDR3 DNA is TGTGCCAGCAGCGTCACAGGGACAGGTACCTACGAGCAGTACTTC.

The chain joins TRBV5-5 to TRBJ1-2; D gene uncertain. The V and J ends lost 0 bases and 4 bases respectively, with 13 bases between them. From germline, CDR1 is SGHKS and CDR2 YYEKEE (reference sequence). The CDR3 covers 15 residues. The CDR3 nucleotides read TGTGCCAGCAGCTTGGAGTCAGATCTTGGCTATGGCTACACCTTC. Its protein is CASSLESDLGYGYTF.

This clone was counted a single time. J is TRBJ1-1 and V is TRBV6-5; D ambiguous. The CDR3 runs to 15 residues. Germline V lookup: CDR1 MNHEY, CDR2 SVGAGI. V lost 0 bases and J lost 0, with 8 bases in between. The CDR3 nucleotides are TGTGCCAGCAGTTACTCGAGAGGGCTGAACACTGAAGCTTTCTTT. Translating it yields CASSYSRGLNTEAFF.

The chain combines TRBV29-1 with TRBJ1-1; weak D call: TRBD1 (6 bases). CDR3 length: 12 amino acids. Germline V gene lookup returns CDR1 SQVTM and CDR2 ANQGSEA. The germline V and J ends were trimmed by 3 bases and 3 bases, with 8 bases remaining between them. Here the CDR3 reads CSVETGYTEAFF. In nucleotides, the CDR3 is TGCAGCGTTGAGACAGGTTACACTGAAGCTTTCTTT.

This chain's CDR3 is CATSSRLGGARYEQYF. DNA of the CDR3: TGTGCCACCAGCAGCCGCCTGGGGGGGGCTAGGTACGAGCAGTACTTC. The chain employs TRBV15 and TRBJ2-7, with a possible D match to TRBD2 (7 bases). V shed 3 bases and J shed 4 bases, with 19 bases lying between them. Germline CDR1 reads LNHNV; CDR2 reads YYDKDF (reference sequence). The CDR3 consists of 16 residues.

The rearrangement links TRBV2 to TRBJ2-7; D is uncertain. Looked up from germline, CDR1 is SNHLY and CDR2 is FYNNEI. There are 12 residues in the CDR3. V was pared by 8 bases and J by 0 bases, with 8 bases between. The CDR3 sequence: CASHPSSYEQYF. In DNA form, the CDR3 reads TGTGCCAGCCATCCGAGCTCCTACGAGCAGTACTTC. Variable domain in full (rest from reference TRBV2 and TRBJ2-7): EPEVTQTPSHQVTQMGQEVILRCVPISNHLYFYWYRQILGQKVEFLVSFYNNEISEKSEIFDDQFSVERPDGSNFTLKIRSTKLEDSAMYFCASHPSSYEQYFGPGTRLTVT.

DNA of the CDR3: TGTGCCAGCAGCTTGGTGACTCAAACCCATGGCTACACCTTC. This sequence encodes CASSLVTQTHGYTF. This rearrangement joins TRBV7-9 to TRBJ1-2; D gene uncertain. With 3 bases removed from V and 6 bases from J, the gap between germline ends came to 14 bases. In germline, CDR1 is SEHNR, CDR2 FQNEAQ (reference sequence). The CDR3 runs 14 residues.

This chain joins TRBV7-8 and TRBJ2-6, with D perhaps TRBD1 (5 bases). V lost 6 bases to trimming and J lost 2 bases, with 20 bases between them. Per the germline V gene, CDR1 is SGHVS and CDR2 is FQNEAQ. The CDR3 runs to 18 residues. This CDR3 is CASRPREGVLPGANVLTF. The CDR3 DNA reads TGTGCCAGCAGGCCCCGAGAAGGGGTCCTCCCTGGGGCCAACGTCCTGACTTTC.

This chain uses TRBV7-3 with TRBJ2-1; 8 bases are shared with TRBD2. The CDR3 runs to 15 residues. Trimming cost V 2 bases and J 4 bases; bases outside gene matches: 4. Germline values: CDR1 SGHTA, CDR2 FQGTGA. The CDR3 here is CASSLAGGIYNEQFF. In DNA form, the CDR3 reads TGTGCCAGCAGCTTAGCGGGGGGCATTTACAATGAGCAGTTCTTC. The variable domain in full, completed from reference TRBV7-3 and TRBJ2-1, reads GAGVSQTPSNKVTEKGKYVELRCDPISGHTALYWYRQSLGQGPEFLIYFQGTGAADDSGLPNDRFFAVRPEGSVSTLKIQRTERGDSAVYLCASSLAGGIYNEQFFGPGTRLTVL.

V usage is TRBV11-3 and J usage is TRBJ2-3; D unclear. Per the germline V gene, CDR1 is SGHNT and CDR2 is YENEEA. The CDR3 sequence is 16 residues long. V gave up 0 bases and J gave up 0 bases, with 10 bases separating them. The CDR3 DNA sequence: TGTGCCAGCAGCTTAGATTCCTTCCCTAGCACAGATACGCAGTATTTT. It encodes CASSLDSFPSTDTQYF.

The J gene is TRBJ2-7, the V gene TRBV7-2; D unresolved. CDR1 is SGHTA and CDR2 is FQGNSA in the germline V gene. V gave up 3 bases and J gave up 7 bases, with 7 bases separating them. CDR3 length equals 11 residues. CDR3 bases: TGTGCCAGCAGCTTCCTCCAGGAGCAGTACTTC. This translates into CASSFLQEQYF.

The CDR3: CASSPVPLKSNSPLHF. CDR3 DNA: TGCGCCAGCAGCCCGGTTCCCCTTAAAAGTAATTCACCCCTCCACTTT. V usage is TRBV5-1 and J usage is TRBJ1-6; D remains unclear. Germline CDR1 is SGHRS and CDR2 is YFSETQ. The length of the CDR3 is 16 residues. V was trimmed by 4 bases and J by 6 bases, leaving 17 bases between them.

This chain's CDR3 is CAGSGQGDSTDTQYF. Written as DNA, the CDR3 is TGTGCAGGCTCTGGACAGGGGGATAGCACAGATACGCAGTATTTT. The genes are TRBV7-9 and TRBJ2-3; 10 bases fit TRBD1. The CDR3 has 15 residues. Germline V lookup: CDR1 SEHNR, CDR2 FQNEAQ (reference sequence).

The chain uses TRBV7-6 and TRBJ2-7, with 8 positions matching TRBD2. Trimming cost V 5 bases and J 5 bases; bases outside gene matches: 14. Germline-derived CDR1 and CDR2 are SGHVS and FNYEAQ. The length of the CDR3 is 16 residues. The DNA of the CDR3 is TGTGCCAGCAGCCAGACGGGGGGGCCATCAGCTGACGAGCAGTACTTC. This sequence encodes CASSQTGGPSADEQYF.